The 3 T cell receptor beta chains below all came from one sample that was sequenced in a study of blood T cell repertoires in COVID-19. This table comes from immunoSEQ multiplex PCR, and its TCRdb copy is limited to in-frame clones, with some not included. The table shows about 150,000 clones, with about 90% occurring only once. The sample consisted of PBMCs or T cells enriched from blood (not recorded which). The receptors come from a woman aged 40 to 50 who had been exposed to COVID-19.

The CDR3 sequence is CASSGPKGGGEKLFF. The CDR3 DNA follows: TGTGCCAGCAGCGGCCCTAAAGGGGGCGGTGAAAAACTGTTTTTT. This chain links TRBV9 with TRBJ1-4; TRBD1 agrees at 7 bases. The length of the CDR3 is 15 residues. The germline V gene has CDR1 SGDLS and CDR2 YYNGEE. The V and J ends lost 3 bases and 7 bases, in that order; junction bases with no gene match: 9.

This chain connects TRBV20-1 to TRBJ1-3, with D unclear. The CDR3 extends over 10 amino acids. V was cut by 2 bases and J by 11 bases, with 7 bases left in between. Germline CDR1 DFQATT, CDR2 SNEGSKA (reference sequence). The CDR3 here is CSARLEAIYF. In DNA form, the CDR3 reads TGCAGTGCTAGATTGGAGGCCATATATTTT.

V is TRBV18 and J is TRBJ1-4; D gene uncertain. CDR3 size: 16 residues. V lost 0 bases, J lost 4 bases, and 12 bases lay in between. CDR1 and CDR2 from the germline V gene are KGHSH and LQKENI. CDR3 sequence reads: CASSPPSGQVNEKLFF. The CDR3 region has the DNA TGTGCCAGCTCACCACCGTCCGGTCAGGTTAATGAAAAACTGTTTTTT.